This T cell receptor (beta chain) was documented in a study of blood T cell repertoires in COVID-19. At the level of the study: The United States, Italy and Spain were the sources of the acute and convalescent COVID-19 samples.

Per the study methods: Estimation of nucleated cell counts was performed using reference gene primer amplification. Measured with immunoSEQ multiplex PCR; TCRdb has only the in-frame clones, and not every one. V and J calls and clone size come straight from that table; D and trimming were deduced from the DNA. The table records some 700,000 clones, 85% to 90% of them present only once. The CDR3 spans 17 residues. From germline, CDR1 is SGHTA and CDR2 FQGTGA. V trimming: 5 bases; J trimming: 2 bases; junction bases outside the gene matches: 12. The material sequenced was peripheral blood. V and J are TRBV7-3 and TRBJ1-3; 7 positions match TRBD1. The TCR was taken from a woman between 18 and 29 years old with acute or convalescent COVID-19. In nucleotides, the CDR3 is TGTGCCAGCAGCCCACGTGGACAGGTTTTAACTGGAAACACCATATATTTT. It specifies CASSPRGQVLTGNTIYF.